The subject of this entry is one T cell receptor (beta chain). As yet, its antigen is unknown. The read terminates 3 residues ahead of where the CDR3 ends, so the germline J gene completes it. The entry originates in a study of T cells in women clearing cervical HPV infection. The CDR3 is 14 amino acids. From germline, CDR1 is WNHNN and CDR2 SYGVQD (reference sequence). Trimming stripped 2 bases from V and 4 bases from J, with 12 bases between. The repertoire was sequenced with immunoSEQ multiplex PCR; TCRdb's copy has only in-frame clones and lacks some. This sample's table reports more than 30,000 clones. Whole-study findings and limits: It is unknown whether associations predate infection; no effector/memory or HPV-specific sorting. Repertoire richness, not evenness, was significantly elevated in CIN3+ cases versus controls.

The clonotype was recovered from a woman between 18 and 75 years old with a cervical HPV16 infection that either progressed to CIN3+ or cleared (not recorded which). This sequence joins TRBV10-1 and TRBJ2-7, with D possibly matching TRBD2 (5 bases). Sequencing was performed on blood buffy coat. Here the CDR3 reads CASSEAGSPYEQYF. The sequenced CDR3 bases are TGCGCCAGCAGTGAGGCGGGTAGTCCGTACGAG.